The subject of this entry is one T cell receptor beta chain. Its antigen is unidentified. This record belongs to a study of T cell repertoires in cytomegalovirus infection. In the study overall: CMV epitopes, recently identified HLA-C-restricted and well-studied HLA-B-restricted, were used. Signatures in public TCR beta sequences pointed to both CMV infection and matching HLA type. The study, taken as a whole, reports: Pooled public TCR beta family frequency picked out CMV carriers with the relevant HLA. The study found HLA-C-restricted CMV-specific TCR beta clonotypes dominating the ex vivo response.

J gave up 4 bases and V 5 bases, and 10 bases lay outside the gene matches. From germline, CDR1 is LNHDA and CDR2 SQIVND (reference sequence). This CDR3 comprises 16 residues. TCRdb itself ran the reads through MiXCR, one entry per CDR3 protein. In the table there are about 700,000 distinct CDR3 sequences, around 31% of which are singletons. Specimen: cultured PBMCs, collected from culture after CMV antigen stimulation. This clonotype originated in a human donor in good health (CMV status not recorded). Some clones in this sample may be carry-over from other donors' samples. The chain uses TRBV19 and TRBJ2-4, with TRBD2 matching 8 bases. CDR3 residues: CASSLQRGPKKNIQYF. For the CDR3, the DNA is TGTGCCAGTAGTCTCCAGCGGGGGCCGAAGAAAAACATTCAGTACTTC.